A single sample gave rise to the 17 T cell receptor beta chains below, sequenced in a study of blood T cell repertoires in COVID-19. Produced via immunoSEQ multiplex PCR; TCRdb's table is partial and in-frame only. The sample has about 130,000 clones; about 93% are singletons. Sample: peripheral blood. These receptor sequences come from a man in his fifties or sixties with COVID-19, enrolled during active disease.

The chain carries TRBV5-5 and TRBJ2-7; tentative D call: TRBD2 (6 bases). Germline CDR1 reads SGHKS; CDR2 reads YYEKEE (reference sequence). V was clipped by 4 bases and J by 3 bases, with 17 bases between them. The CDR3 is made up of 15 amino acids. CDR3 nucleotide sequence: TGTGCCAGCAGCCCTCCCCGGGACTTCGACTACGAGCAGTACTTC. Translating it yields CASSPPRDFDYEQYF.

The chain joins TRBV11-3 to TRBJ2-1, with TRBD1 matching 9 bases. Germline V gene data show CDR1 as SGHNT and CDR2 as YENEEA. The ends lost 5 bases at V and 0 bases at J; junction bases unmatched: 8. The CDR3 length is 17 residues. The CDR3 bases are TGTGCCAGCAGCCAAGGAGGGGGACAGGGCTCCTACAATGAGCAGTTCTTC. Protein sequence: CASSQGGGQGSYNEQFF.

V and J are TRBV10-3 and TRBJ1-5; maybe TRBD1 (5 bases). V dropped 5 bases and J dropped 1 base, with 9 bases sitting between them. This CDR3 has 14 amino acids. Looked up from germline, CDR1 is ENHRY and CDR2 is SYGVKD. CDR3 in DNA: TGTGCCATCAGTCAGGGATTAAGCAATCAGCCCCAGCATTTT. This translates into CAISQGLSNQPQHF.

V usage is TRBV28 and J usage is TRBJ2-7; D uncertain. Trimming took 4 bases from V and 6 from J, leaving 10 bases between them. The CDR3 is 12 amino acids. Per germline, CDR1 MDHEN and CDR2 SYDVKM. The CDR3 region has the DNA TGTGCCAGCAGTTCCGATGGCCTCGAGCAGTACTTC. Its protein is CASSSDGLEQYF.

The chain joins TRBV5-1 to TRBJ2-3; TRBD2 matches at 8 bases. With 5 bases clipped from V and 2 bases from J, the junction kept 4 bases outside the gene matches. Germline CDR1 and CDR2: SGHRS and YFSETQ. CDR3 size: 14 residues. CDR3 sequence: CASRQAGVTDTQYF. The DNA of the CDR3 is TGCGCCAGCAGACAAGCGGGAGTCACAGATACGCAGTATTTT.

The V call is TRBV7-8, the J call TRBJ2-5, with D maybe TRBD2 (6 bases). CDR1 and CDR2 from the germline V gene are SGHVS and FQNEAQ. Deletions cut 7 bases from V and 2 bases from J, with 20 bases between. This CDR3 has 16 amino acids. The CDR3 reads CASTALGGAGQETQYF. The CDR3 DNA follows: TGTGCCAGCACCGCCTTGGGGGGAGCGGGTCAAGAGACCCAGTACTTC.

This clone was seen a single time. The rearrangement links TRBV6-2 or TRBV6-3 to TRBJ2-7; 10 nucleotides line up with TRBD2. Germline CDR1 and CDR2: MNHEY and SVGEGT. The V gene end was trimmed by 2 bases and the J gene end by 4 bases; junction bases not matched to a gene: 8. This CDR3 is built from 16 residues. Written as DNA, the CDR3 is TGTGCCAGCAGTTACGAGCGGGAGGGGAATAAGTACGAGCAGTACTTC. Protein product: CASSYEREGNKYEQYF.

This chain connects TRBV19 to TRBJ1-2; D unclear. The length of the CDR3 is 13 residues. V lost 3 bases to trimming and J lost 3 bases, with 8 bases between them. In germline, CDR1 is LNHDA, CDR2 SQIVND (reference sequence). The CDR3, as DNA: TGTGCCAGTAGTATGTACCAGGACTATGGCTACACCTTC. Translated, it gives CASSMYQDYGYTF.

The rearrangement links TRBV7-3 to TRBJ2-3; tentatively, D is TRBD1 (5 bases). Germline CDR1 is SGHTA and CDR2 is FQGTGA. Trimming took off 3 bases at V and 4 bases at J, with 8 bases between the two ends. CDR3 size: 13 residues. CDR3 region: CASSFTGPDTQYF. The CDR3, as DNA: TGTGCCAGCAGCTTTACAGGCCCAGATACGCAGTATTTT.

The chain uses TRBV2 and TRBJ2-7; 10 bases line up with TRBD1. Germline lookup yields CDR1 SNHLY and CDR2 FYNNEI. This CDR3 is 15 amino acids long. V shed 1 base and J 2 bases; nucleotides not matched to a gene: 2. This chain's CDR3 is CASSEETGGPYEQYF. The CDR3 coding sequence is TGTGCCAGCAGTGAAGAGACAGGGGGCCCCTACGAGCAGTACTTC.

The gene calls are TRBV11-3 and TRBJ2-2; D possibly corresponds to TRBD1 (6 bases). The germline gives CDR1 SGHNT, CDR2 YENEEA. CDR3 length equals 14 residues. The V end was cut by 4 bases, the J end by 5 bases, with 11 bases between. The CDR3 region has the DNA TGTGCCAGCAGCTCAGGGGTTGGGACCGGGGAGCTGTTTTTT. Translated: CASSSGVGTGELFF. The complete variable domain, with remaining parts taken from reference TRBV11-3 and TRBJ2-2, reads EAGVVQSPRYKIIEKKQPVAFWCNPISGHNTLYWYLQNLGQGPELLIRYENEEAVDDSQLPKDRFSAERLKGVDSTLKIQPAELGDSAVYLCASSSGVGTGELFFGEGSRLTVL.

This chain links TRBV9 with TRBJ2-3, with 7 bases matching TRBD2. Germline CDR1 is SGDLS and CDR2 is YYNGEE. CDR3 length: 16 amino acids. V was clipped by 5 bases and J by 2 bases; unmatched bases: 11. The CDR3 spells CASSGPGGEATDTQYF. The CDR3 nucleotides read TGTGCCAGCAGTGGTCCGGGGGGTGAGGCCACAGATACGCAGTATTTT.

The CDR3 spells CASSITRTGELFF. In DNA form, the CDR3 reads TGTGCCAGCAGCATAACGCGGACCGGGGAGCTGTTTTTT. V is TRBV7-9 and J is TRBJ2-2; no reliable D call. The CDR3 covers 13 residues. Germline V CDR1 and CDR2: SEHNR, FQNEAQ (reference sequence). The ends were cut back, 5 bases at V and 5 bases at J, with 9 bases in the middle.

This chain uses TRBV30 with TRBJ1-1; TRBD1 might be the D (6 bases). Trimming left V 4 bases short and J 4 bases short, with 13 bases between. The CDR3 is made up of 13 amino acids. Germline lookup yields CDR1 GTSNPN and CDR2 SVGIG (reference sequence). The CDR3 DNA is TGTGCCTGGACCACTCAGGGGAGCACTGAAGCTTTCTTT. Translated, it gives CAWTTQGSTEAFF.

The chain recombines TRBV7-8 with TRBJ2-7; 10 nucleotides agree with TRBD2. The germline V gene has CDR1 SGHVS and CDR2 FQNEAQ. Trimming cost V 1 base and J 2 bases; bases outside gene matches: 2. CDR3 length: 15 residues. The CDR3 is CASSLGLAGTYEQYV. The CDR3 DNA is TGTGCCAGCAGCTTAGGACTAGCGGGTACCTACGAGCAGTACGTC.

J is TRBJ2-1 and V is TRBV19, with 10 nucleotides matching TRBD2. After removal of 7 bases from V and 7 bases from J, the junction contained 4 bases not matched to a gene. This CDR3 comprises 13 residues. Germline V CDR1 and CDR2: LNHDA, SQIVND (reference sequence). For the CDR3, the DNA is TGTGCCAGTATAGCGGGAGGTACGAATGAGCAGTTCTTC. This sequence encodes CASIAGGTNEQFF.

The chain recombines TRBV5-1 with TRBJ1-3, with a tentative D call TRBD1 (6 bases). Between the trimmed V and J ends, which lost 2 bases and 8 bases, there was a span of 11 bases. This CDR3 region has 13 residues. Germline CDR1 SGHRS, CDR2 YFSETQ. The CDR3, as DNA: TGCGCCAGCAGCTTCAACAGGGCGGACACCATATATTTT. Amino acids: CASSFNRADTIYF. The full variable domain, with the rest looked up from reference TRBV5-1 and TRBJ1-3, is KAGVTQTPRYLIKTRGQQVTLSCSPISGHRSVSWYQQTPGQGLQFLFEYFSETQRNKGNFPGRFSGRQFSNSRSEMNVSTLELGDSALYLCASSFNRADTIYFGEGSWLTVV.